Listed below are T cell receptor beta chains from one sample, sequenced in a study of cytomegalovirus exposure and HLA in healthy donors. The protocol was immunoSEQ multiplex PCR, while the TCRdb copy is restricted to in-frame clones and leaves out a portion. Among about 160,000 clones listed, 81% were seen once. Sequencing was carried out using PBMCs. These TCRs come from a woman between 18 and 29 years old in good health and CMV-seronegative. The CDR3 runs from the conserved cysteine through the conserved F or W. A D gene is named only where the DNA matches it firmly. Some rows mark clone size as missing; the rest say once, few, many or name a class of expanded clone.

.	TRBJ2-1	TRBD2	TRBV7-9	CASSQTSPSYNEQFF	TGTGCCAGCAGCCAGACTAGCCCATCCTACAATGAGCAGTTCTTC
.	TRBJ2-7	.	TRBV6-5	CASSWAGPSSYEQYF	TGTGCCAGCAGTTGGGCGGGACCGAGCTCCTACGAGCAGTACTTC
.	TRBJ2-1	TRBD2	TRBV7-6	CASSLTAGDYNEQFF	TGTGCCAGCAGCTTAACGGCGGGAGACTACAATGAGCAGTTCTTC
once	TRBJ1-5	.	TRBV27	CASSPQVRPPLYSNQPQHF	TGTGCCAGCAGTCCCCAGGTCCGACCGCCCCTCTATAGCAATCAGCCCCAGCATTTT
.	TRBJ2-5	.	TRBV4-1	CASSHMMGGRETQYF	TGCGCCAGCAGCCACATGATGGGGGGTCGGGAGACCCAGTACTTC
.	TRBJ1-1	.	TRBV25-1	CASSLDRMNTEAFF	TGTGCCAGCAGTTTGGACAGAATGAACACTGAAGCTTTCTTT
.	TRBJ2-1	TRBD2	TRBV6-5	CACSRFSGSWEQFF	TGTGCCTGCAGTCGTTTTAGCGGGAGCTGGGAGCAGTTCTTC
.	TRBJ2-7	.	TRBV10-2	CASSDFQRGYEQYF	TGCGCCAGCAGTGATTTCCAGCGAGGCTACGAGCAGTACTTC
.	TRBJ2-1	TRBD2	TRBV9	CASSVEPGLAGGSYNEQFF	TGTGCCAGCAGCGTAGAGCCCGGACTAGCGGGAGGGTCCTACAATGAGCAGTTCTTC
.	TRBJ1-3	.	TRBV7-3	CASSWAGWGIIYF	TGTGCCAGCAGCTGGGCAGGGTGGGGCATCATATATTTT
few	TRBJ2-1	TRBD2	TRBV5-1	CASSLSLAGTYNEQFF	TGCGCCAGCAGCCTGTCACTAGCGGGGACCTACAATGAGCAGTTCTTC
.	TRBJ2-4	.	TRBV10-1	CASSESGGENIQYF	TGCGCCAGCAGTGAGTCGGGGGGTGAAAACATTCAGTACTTC
.	TRBJ1-1	TRBD1	TRBV6-5	CASRDRVNTEAFF	TGTGCCAGCCGGGACAGGGTGAACACTGAAGCTTTCTTT
.	TRBJ1-5	.	TRBV19	CASTRNVQGPQPQHF	TGTGCCAGTACCCGAAATGTACAGGGTCCTCAGCCCCAGCATTTT
.	TRBJ2-1	TRBD2	TRBV5-1	CASRRTSGSSYNEQFF	TGCGCCAGCAGGAGGACTAGCGGGAGCTCCTACAATGAGCAGTTCTTC
.	TRBJ1-4	.	TRBV7-8	CASSGANEKLFF	TGTGCCAGCAGCGGGGCGAATGAAAAACTGTTTTTT
.	TRBJ2-7	TRBD1	TRBV27	CASSYGTAYEQYF	TGTGCCAGCAGTTACGGGACAGCCTACGAGCAGTACTTC
once	TRBJ1-5	.	TRBV5-4	CASSLGGSVQPQHF	TGTGCCAGCAGCTTAGGGGGTAGCGTTCAGCCCCAGCATTTT
.	TRBJ2-3	.	TRBV2	CASSERWAGLSTDTQYF	TGTGCCAGCAGTGAACGGTGGGCGGGGCTTAGCACAGATACGCAGTATTTT
few	TRBJ1-1	TRBD1	TRBV5-1	CASSLEQPGQRMNTEAFF	TGCGCCAGCAGCTTGGAGCAACCGGGACAGAGGATGAACACTGAAGCTTTCTTT
.	TRBJ2-1	TRBD1	TRBV2	CASVRGQGVSQFF	TGTGCCAGCGTCCGAGGACAGGGGGTGTCGCAGTTCTTC
.	TRBJ1-2	.	TRBV11-2	CASSLEVSWLTF	TGTGCCAGCAGCTTAGAAGTCAGTTGGTTAACCTTC
.	TRBJ1-2	TRBD1	TRBV6-1	CASTLDRGPGYGYTF	TGTGCCAGCACCCTAGACAGGGGGCCAGGCTATGGCTACACCTTC
.	TRBJ2-1	TRBD1	TRBV29-1	CSTGQGANEQFF	TGCAGCACCGGACAGGGGGCTAATGAGCAGTTCTTC
.	TRBJ1-4	TRBD1	TRBV2	CASVGTGGGGEKLFF	TGTGCCAGCGTCGGGACAGGGGGCGGAGGGGAAAAACTGTTTTTT
.	TRBJ2-5	TRBD2	TRBV7-9	CASSLAERESGETQYF	TGTGCCAGCAGCTTAGCTGAGCGGGAGAGCGGAGAGACCCAGTACTTC
.	TRBJ2-1	TRBD2	TRBV6-6	CASSDPGGQYNEQFF	TGTGCCAGCAGTGACCCGGGGGGGCAGTACAATGAGCAGTTCTTC
.	TRBJ2-7	.	TRBV7-9	CASSLKQGPHEQYF	TGTGCCAGCAGCTTAAAACAGGGTCCCCACGAGCAGTACTTC
once	TRBJ2-1	.	TRBV14	CASGPLQSSYNEQFF	TGTGCCAGCGGTCCTTTACAGAGCTCCTACAATGAGCAGTTCTTC
.	TRBJ1-2	TRBD1	TRBV27	CASSPGTGASGGYTF	TGTGCCAGCAGTCCAGGGACAGGGGCCTCCGGAGGCTACACCTTC
.	TRBJ1-2	TRBD1	TRBV6-5	CASSYGTGSYYGYTF	TGTGCCAGCAGCTACGGGACAGGTAGTTACTATGGCTACACCTTC
.	TRBJ2-7	TRBD1	TRBV15	CATSRDSRGLREQYF	TGTGCCACCAGCAGAGATAGCAGGGGGCTTCGGGAGCAGTACTTC
.	TRBJ1-5	.	TRBV19	CASSGAAPNQPQHF	TGTGCCAGTAGTGGGGCAGCCCCTAATCAGCCCCAGCATTTT
.	TRBJ2-1	TRBD1	TRBV6-5	CASSSYRGREQFF	TGTGCCAGCAGTTCCTACAGGGGACGTGAGCAGTTCTTC
few	TRBJ1-1	TRBD1	TRBV7-3	CASSLSRDRVNTEAFF	TGTGCCAGCAGCTTATCCCGGGACAGGGTGAACACTGAAGCTTTCTTT
.	TRBJ1-1	.	TRBV15	CATSRDRGMNTEAFF	TGTGCCACCAGCAGAGATAGAGGGATGAACACTGAAGCTTTCTTT
once	TRBJ2-5	.	TRBV28	CASIPLGAGETQYF	TGTGCCAGCATACCTTTGGGGGCGGGAGAGACCCAGTACTTC
.	TRBJ2-2	TRBD2	TRBV5-1	CASSLWLAGGHTGELFF	TGCGCCAGCAGCTTGTGGCTAGCGGGAGGGCACACCGGGGAGCTGTTTTTT
.	TRBJ2-7	TRBD1	TRBV2	CAARVDRERDEQYF	TGTGCCGCCCGGGTGGACAGGGAACGAGACGAGCAGTACTTC
.	TRBJ1-6	TRBD1	TRBV27	CASSLLLGQGGYNSPLHF	TGTGCCAGCAGTTTATTACTGGGACAGGGCGGGTATAATTCACCCCTCCACTTT